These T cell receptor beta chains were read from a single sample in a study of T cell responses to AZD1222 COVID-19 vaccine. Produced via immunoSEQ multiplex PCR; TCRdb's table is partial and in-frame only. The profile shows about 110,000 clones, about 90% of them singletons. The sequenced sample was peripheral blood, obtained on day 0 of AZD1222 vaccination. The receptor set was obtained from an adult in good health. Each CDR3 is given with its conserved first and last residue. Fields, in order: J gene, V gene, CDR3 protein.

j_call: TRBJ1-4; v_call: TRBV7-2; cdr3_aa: CASSPESRGGGEKLFF
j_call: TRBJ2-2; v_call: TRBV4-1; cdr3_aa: CASSQVRGRTNTGELFF
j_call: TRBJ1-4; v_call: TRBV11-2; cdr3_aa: CASSFRQGVFF
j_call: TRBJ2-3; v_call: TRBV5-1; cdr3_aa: CASSIGTGRSTDTQYF
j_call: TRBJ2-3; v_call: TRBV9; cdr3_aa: CASSVGVAVSTDTQYF
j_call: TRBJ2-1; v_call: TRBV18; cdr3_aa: CASSPGQGDNEQFF
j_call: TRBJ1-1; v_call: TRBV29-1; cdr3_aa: CSVVGIREPEAFF
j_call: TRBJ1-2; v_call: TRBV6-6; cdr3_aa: CASSPPDGVYGYTF
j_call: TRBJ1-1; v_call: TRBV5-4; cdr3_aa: CASSLSPYPGQPGDTEAFF
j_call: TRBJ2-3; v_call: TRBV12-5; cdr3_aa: CASGLGLGGPHYTDTQYF
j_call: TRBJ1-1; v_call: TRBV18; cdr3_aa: CASSPPGATDTEAFF
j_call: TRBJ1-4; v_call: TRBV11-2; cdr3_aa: CASSASVVSNEKLFF
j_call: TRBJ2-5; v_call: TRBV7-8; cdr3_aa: CASSFNSGTQETQYF
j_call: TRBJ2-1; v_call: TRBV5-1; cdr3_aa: CASSSAGANEQFF
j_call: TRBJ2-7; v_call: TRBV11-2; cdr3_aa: CASSTRTSGGARYEQYF
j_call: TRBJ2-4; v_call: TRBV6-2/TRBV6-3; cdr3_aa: CASSSWTENIQYF
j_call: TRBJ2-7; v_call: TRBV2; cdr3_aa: CASRNTYEQYF
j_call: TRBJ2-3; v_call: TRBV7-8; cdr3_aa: CASRASPSTDTQYF
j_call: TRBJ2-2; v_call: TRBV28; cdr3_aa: CASSLPPPMNTGELFF
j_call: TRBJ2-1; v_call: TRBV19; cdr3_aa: CASNSPGTSRPNEQFF
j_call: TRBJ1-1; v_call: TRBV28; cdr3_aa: CASSLFGLRSTEAFF
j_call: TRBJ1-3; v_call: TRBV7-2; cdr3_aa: CASSLGGGPSGNTIYF